This passage covers 25 T cell receptor beta chains from one sample sequenced in a study of PD-1 blockade in classical Hodgkin lymphoma. The sample's time point: cycle 4 day 1 (C4D1), after more than five weeks of nivolumab. After autologous stem cell transplantation all patients relapsed, and prior brentuximab vedotin exposure differed between cohorts. By magnetic negative selection, CD4+ T cells were purified from thawed PBMCs. The assay was immunoSEQ multiplex PCR, and TCRdb's table has in-frame clones only and misses some. There are about 22,000 clones in the sample; approximately 70% occur only once, and less than 1.5% lies in the top ten. The source material was CD4+ T cells from blood, sampled before the fourth cycle of nivolumab. The source of these receptors is a human donor with classical Hodgkin lymphoma.

This chain links TRBV28 with TRBJ2-2; 7 nucleotides align to TRBD1. Germline CDR1 reads MDHEN; CDR2 reads SYDVKM. The CDR3 contains 16 residues. The V gene end was trimmed by 5 bases and the J gene end by 5 bases; junction bases not matched to a gene: 11. The DNA for the CDR3 is TGTGCCAGCAGTAAAAATACAGGGGCAGGGACCGGGGAGCTGTTTTTT. Encoded protein: CASSKNTGAGTGELFF.

The chain uses TRBV6-6 and TRBJ1-3; D unclear. Between the trimmed V and J ends, which lost 4 bases and 3 bases, there was a span of 7 bases. Germline V CDR1 and CDR2: MNHNY, SVGAGI (reference sequence). The CDR3 runs 13 residues. CDR3 DNA: TGTGCCAGCAGTTTAGTTCTTGGAAACACCATATATTTT. Its protein product is CASSLVLGNTIYF.

The J gene is TRBJ2-5, the V gene TRBV2, with a weak D call TRBD1 (5 bases). The germline V and J ends were trimmed by 2 bases and 4 bases, with 8 bases remaining between them. Germline CDR1 is SNHLY and CDR2 is FYNNEI. The CDR3 extends over 13 amino acids. CDR3 protein: CASSEQGRETQYF. The DNA of the CDR3 is TGTGCCAGCAGTGAACAGGGCCGAGAGACCCAGTACTTC.

The genes are TRBV4-3 and TRBJ1-1; D may be TRBD1 (6 bases). The length of the CDR3 is 14 residues. V dropped 3 bases and J dropped 4 bases, with 12 bases sitting between them. CDR1 and CDR2 from the germline V gene are LGHNA and YSLEER. The CDR3 DNA reads TGCGCCAGCAGCCAGCTACCGGACAGCACTGAAGCTTTCTTT. Amino acid sequence: CASSQLPDSTEAFF.

Notes on this clone: This sample also contains other DNA sequences that code for the same CDR3. The gene calls are TRBV4-1 and TRBJ1-5; 10 bases align to TRBD1. The V gene's germline CDR1 is MGHRA and CDR2 YSYEKL. The trim removed 8 bases at V and 7 bases at J, leaving 14 bases unmatched. The CDR3 totals 16 residues. CDR3 protein: CASGPPGQGNRQPQHF. For the CDR3, the DNA is TGCGCCAGCGGACCTCCGGGACAGGGGAATCGGCAGCCCCAGCATTTT.

The chain employs TRBV27 and TRBJ2-4; weak D call: TRBD1 (5 bases). CDR3 length equals 14 residues. Looked up from germline, CDR1 is MNHEY and CDR2 is SMNVEV (reference sequence). Trimming left V 2 bases short and J 7 bases short, with 12 bases between. The chain's CDR3 is CASSLLQGGNIQYF. CDR3 nucleotides: TGTGCCAGCAGTTTACTCCAGGGTGGGAACATTCAGTACTTC.

The chain is built from TRBV5-1 and TRBJ2-2; weak D call: TRBD2 (5 bases). Trimming shortened V by 2 bases and J by 0 bases, and 11 bases separated the two germline ends. The CDR3 spans 16 residues. The germline CDR1 and CDR2 sequences are SGHRS and YFSETQ. CDR3 sequence (DNA): TGCGCCAGCAGCTTAATAGCGACTACGAACACCGGGGAGCTGTTTTTT. Its protein is CASSLIATTNTGELFF.

The chain combines TRBV28 with TRBJ2-3; D call uncertain. Trimming left V 4 bases short and J 0 bases short, with 17 bases between. The CDR3 extends over 17 amino acids. The germline V gene has CDR1 MDHEN and CDR2 SYDVKM. For the CDR3, the DNA is TGTGCCAGCAGTTCAGGAGACTCCGGGCTAAGCACAGATACGCAGTATTTT. It translates to CASSSGDSGLSTDTQYF.

CDR3 nucleotides: TGTGCCAGCACCGAGAGGACAGGGAGGACTGAAGCTTTCTTT. It is translated as CASTERTGRTEAFF. The chain recombines TRBV27 with TRBJ1-1; 8 positions match TRBD1. This CDR3 region has 14 residues. Per germline, CDR1 MNHEY and CDR2 SMNVEV (reference sequence). Trimming cost V 7 bases and J 5 bases; bases outside gene matches: 9.

The chain combines TRBV2 with TRBJ2-5; D not certain. The CDR3 is 13 amino acids. From germline, CDR1 is SNHLY and CDR2 FYNNEI. Trimming took 4 bases from V and 0 from J, leaving 6 bases between them. The CDR3 sequence: CASSVIHQETQYF. In DNA form, the CDR3 reads TGTGCCAGCAGTGTCATACACCAAGAGACCCAGTACTTC. Together with reference TRBV2 and TRBJ2-5, the CDR3 gives the full variable domain: EPEVTQTPSHQVTQMGQEVILRCVPISNHLYFYWYRQILGQKVEFLVSFYNNEISEKSEIFDDQFSVERPDGSNFTLKIRSTKLEDSAMYFCASSVIHQETQYFGPGTRLLVL.

The CDR3, as DNA: TGTGCCAGCAGCCCCCATGAGGGCAATAATGAAAAACTGTTTTTT. Amino acids: CASSPHEGNNEKLFF. This rearrangement joins TRBV4-2 to TRBJ1-4; D is uncertain. The CDR3 totals 15 residues. Germline V gives CDR1 LGHNA, CDR2 YNFKEQ. Trimming stripped 4 bases from V and 4 bases from J, with 13 bases between.

This chain links TRBV4-2 with TRBJ2-7, with a tentative D call TRBD2 (5 bases). CDR3 length: 15 amino acids. Deletions cut 0 bases from V and 2 bases from J, with 11 bases between. Germline assignment: CDR1 LGHNA and CDR2 YNFKEQ. CDR3 loop: CASSQELGATYEQYF. The CDR3 DNA reads as TGTGCCAGCAGCCAAGAACTGGGAGCGACCTACGAGCAGTACTTC.

The chain couples TRBV5-8 to TRBJ1-3; no firm D call. Germline CDR1 reads SGHTS; CDR2 reads YDEGEE. V was clipped by 1 base and J by 4 bases, with 9 bases between them. The CDR3 is 14 residues long. Written as DNA, the CDR3 is TGTGCCAGCAGCTTGTACGAGCTGGGAAACACCATATATTTT. Amino acids: CASSLYELGNTIYF.

The chain is built from TRBV28 and TRBJ1-3; D uncertain. Between the trimmed V and J ends, which lost 6 bases and 0 bases, there was a span of 9 bases. Germline V gene lookup returns CDR1 MDHEN and CDR2 SYDVKM. This CDR3 is built from 14 residues. In DNA, the CDR3 is TGTGCCAGCAGCAACGACGGCTCTGGAAACACCATATATTTT. Residues: CASSNDGSGNTIYF.

This clone was counted once. The chain has TRBV27 and TRBJ1-2; 7 bases map to TRBD1. CDR1 is MNHEY, CDR2 SMNVEV, per germline (reference sequence). The J segment lost 4 bases and the V segment lost 7 bases, leaving 12 bases of the junction unmatched. There are 15 residues in the CDR3. Written as DNA, the CDR3 is TGTGCCAGCACCCCGTTTGGAGGGGGCCTCTATGGCTACACCTTC. Its translation is CASTPFGGGLYGYTF.

This clone appeared a few times. V gene TRBV28 combines with J gene TRBJ2-2, with 7 bases identical to TRBD2. With 3 bases clipped from V and 0 bases from J, the junction kept 4 bases outside the gene matches. CDR1 is MDHEN, CDR2 SYDVKM, per germline. The CDR3 is 16 amino acids. The CDR3 DNA reads TGTGCCAGCAGTTTTCTCGGACTAGCGAACACCGGGGAGCTGTTTTTT. It codes for CASSFLGLANTGELFF.

The sample holds a few counts of this clone. The CDR3 DNA is TGTGCCAGTAGTCGCAGGGACAAATCCTACGAGCAGTACTTC. It specifies CASSRRDKSYEQYF. This sequence joins TRBV19 and TRBJ2-7; D is possibly TRBD1 (6 bases). This CDR3 comprises 14 residues. Trimming left V 5 bases short and J 1 base short, with 12 bases between. The germline gives CDR1 LNHDA, CDR2 SQIVND (reference sequence).

This clone was recorded a few times. J is TRBJ1-6 and V is TRBV30; TRBD1 matches 9 bases. The CDR3 contains 15 residues. The J segment lost 6 bases and the V segment lost 3 bases, leaving 6 bases of the junction unmatched. The germline V gene has CDR1 GTSNPN and CDR2 SVGIG (reference sequence). This CDR3 is CAWRITGGINSPLHF. CDR3 sequence (DNA): TGTGCCTGGAGGATTACAGGGGGCATTAATTCACCCCTCCACTTT.

This clone was found a few times. The chain joins TRBV6-6 to TRBJ2-5; 10 nucleotides align to TRBD1. Germline values: CDR1 MNHNY, CDR2 SVGAGI (reference sequence). The CDR3 contains 15 residues. J lost 1 base, V lost 6 bases, and 5 bases had no gene match. The CDR3 loop is CASSRDRGSQETQYF. CDR3 nucleotide sequence: TGTGCCAGCAGCCGGGACAGGGGTTCCCAAGAGACCCAGTACTTC.

In its sample, this clone was seen a few times. V usage is TRBV9 and J usage is TRBJ1-2, with 10 bases identical to TRBD1. The V segment lost 6 bases and the J segment 5 bases; nucleotides outside the gene matches: 4. The CDR3 runs 13 residues. Germline assignment: CDR1 SGDLS and CDR2 YYNGEE. In DNA form, the CDR3 reads TGTGCCAGCAACCCGGGACAGGGGTATGGCTACACCTTC. This encodes CASNPGQGYGYTF.

This clone was detected only a few times. The chain has TRBV11-2 and TRBJ1-6; no clear D. This CDR3 region has 15 residues. The germline CDR1 and CDR2 sequences are SGHAT and FQNNGV. Trimming left V 4 bases short and J 8 bases short, with 15 bases between. The CDR3 sequence is CASSSFIPRDSPLHF. The DNA of the CDR3 is TGTGCCAGCAGCTCGTTCATCCCCCGCGATTCACCCCTCCACTTT.

The chain joins TRBV28 to TRBJ1-2; D is possibly TRBD1 (5 bases). The CDR3 is 14 residues long. V dropped 6 bases and J dropped 5 bases, with 16 bases sitting between them. CDR1 and CDR2 from the germline V gene are MDHEN and SYDVKM. The CDR3, as DNA: TGTGCCAGCAGCCGACCCACAGCAGGGTATGGCTACACCTTC. It is translated as CASSRPTAGYGYTF.

The chain employs TRBV7-6 and TRBJ1-2; 8 positions match TRBD1. Per germline, CDR1 SGHVS and CDR2 FNYEAQ. The length of the CDR3 is 15 residues. With V trimmed by 1 base and J by 5 bases, 6 bases remained unmatched. This CDR3 is CASSLVPTGGYGYTF. CDR3 nucleotides: TGTGCCAGCAGCTTAGTTCCTACAGGGGGATATGGCTACACCTTC.

Only a few counts were recorded for this clone. V and J are TRBV29-1 and TRBJ1-2; 8 nucleotides agree with TRBD1. Germline CDR1 SQVTM, CDR2 ANQGSEA. CDR3 size: 15 residues. V shed 3 bases, J shed 6 bases, and the junction held 12 bases outside the gene matches. The CDR3 DNA is TGCAGCGTTGATATTGTGGACAGGGAGCGCGATGGCTACACCTTC. It is translated as CSVDIVDRERDGYTF. The full variable domain, in which reference TRBV29-1 and TRBJ1-2 provide the parts outside the CDR3, is SAVISQKPSRDICQRGTSLTIQCQVDSQVTMMFWYRQQPGQSLTLIATANQGSEATYESGFVIDKFPISRPNLTFSTLTVSNMSPEDSSIYLCSVDIVDRERDGYTFGSGTRLTVV.

This chain uses TRBV11-2 with TRBJ1-5, with 8 bases fitting TRBD1. The CDR3 extends over 14 amino acids. V was clipped by 6 bases and J by 2 bases; unmatched bases: 3. Germline V lookup: CDR1 SGHAT, CDR2 FQNNGV. CDR3 residues: CASSLDRGNQPQHF. The CDR3 DNA is TGTGCCAGCAGTCTGGACAGGGGCAATCAGCCCCAGCATTTT.